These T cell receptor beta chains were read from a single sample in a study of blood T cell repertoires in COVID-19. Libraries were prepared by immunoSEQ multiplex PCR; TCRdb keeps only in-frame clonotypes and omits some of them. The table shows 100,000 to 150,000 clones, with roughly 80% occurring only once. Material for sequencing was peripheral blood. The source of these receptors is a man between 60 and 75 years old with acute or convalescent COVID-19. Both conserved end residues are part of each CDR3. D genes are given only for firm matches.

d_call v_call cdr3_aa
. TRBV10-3 CAISDPITGSYGYTF
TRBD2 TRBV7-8 CASSWTSGNEQFF
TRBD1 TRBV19 CASRRGGQGRNEQYF
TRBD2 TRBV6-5 CASRPGRISGRHQFF
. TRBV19 CASSIQASYGYTF
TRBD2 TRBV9 CASSPLQGGTGELFF
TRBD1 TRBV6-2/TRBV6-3 CASSLPGQANYGYTF
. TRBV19 CASSISAQGGFTEAFF
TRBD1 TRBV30 CAWRQGARDTQYF
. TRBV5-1 CASSWALTEAGGYTF
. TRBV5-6 CASSLNGRAYGYTF
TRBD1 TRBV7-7 CASSSRQGTGELFF
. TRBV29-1 CSVRVRGGDQPQHF
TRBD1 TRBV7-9 CASSLHLQGSRDGYTF
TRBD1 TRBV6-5 CASSHGTGSGYTF
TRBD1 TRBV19 CASSASGTGGVRNYGYTF
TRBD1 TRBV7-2 CASSLAVSHGQGHGYTF
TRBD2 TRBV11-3 CASSRAEGLAGGLRETQYF
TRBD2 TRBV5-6 CASSPYRTSGGADTQYF
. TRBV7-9 CASRGGTSGTEAFF
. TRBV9 CASSVGDNQGYTF
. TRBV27 CASSLQVNTEAFF
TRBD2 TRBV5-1 CASSLAGGTDTQYF
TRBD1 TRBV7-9 CASSLEGQGNSPLHF
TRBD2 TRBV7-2 CASSLASGGARDTQYF
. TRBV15 CATRSQGRNQPQHF
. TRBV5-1 CASSFGTNSMNTEAFF
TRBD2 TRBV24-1 CATSESGRGYEQYF
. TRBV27 CASSFAQPTYNEQFF
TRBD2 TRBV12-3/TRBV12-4 CACGSGTTGELFF
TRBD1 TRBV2 CASRVYRGLTGKQGDTQYF
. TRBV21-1 CASSKVTGRDSNQPQHF
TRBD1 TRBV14 CASNTGTALEGYTF
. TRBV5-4 CASSVTGAGEQYF
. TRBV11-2 CASSLERGTYEQYF
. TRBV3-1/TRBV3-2 CASSHSGFQYF
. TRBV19 CASSNPGTQHF
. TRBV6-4 CASSDRDNNEQFF
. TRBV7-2 CASRQRLAPYNEQFF
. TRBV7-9 CASRSPGTNSGNTIYF